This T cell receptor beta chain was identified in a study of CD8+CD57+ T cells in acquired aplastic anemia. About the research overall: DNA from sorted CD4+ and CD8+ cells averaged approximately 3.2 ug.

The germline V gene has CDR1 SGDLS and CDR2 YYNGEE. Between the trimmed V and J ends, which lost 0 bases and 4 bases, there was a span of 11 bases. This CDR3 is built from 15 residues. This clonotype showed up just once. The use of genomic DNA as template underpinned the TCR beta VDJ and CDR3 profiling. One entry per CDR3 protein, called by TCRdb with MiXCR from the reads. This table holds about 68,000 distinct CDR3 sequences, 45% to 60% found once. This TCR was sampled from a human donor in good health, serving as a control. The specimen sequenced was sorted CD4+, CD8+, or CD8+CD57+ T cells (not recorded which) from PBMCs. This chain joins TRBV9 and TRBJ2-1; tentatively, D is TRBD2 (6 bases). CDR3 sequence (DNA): TGTGCCAGCAGCGTAGCTTCTAGCGCGTACAATGAGCAGTTCTTC. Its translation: CASSVASSAYNEQFF. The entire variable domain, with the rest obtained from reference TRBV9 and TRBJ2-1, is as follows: DSGVTQTPKHLITATGQRVTLRCSPRSGDLSVYWYQQSLDQGLQFLIQYYNGEERAKGNILERFSAQQFPDLHSELNLSSLELGDSALYFCASSVASSAYNEQFFGPGTRLTVL.